These 10 T cell receptor beta chains originate from one sample sequenced in a study of cytomegalovirus exposure and HLA in healthy donors. Primers for the PCR totalled 60 Vbeta and 13 Jbeta. TCRdb keeps only in-frame clones here, not all; method: immunoSEQ multiplex PCR. The sample has 200,000 or so clones, 82% seen once. Sequenced material: PBMCs. The receptor set was obtained from a woman in her fifties or sixties in good health and CMV-seropositive.

The chain employs TRBV19 and TRBJ2-7; perhaps TRBD1 as D (6 bases). The V and J ends lost 5 bases and 2 bases respectively, with 19 bases between them. This CDR3 has 16 residues. The germline V gene encodes CDR1 LNHDA and CDR2 SQIVND (reference sequence). Here the CDR3 reads CASSSHRVPGAYEQYF. CDR3 sequence (DNA): TGTGCCAGTAGTTCTCACAGGGTGCCAGGAGCCTACGAGCAGTACTTC. Filled out from reference TRBV19 and TRBJ2-7, the complete variable domain reads DGGITQSPKYLFRKEGQNVTLSCEQNLNHDAMYWYRQDPGQGLRLIYYSQIVNDFQKGDIAEGYSVSREKKESFPLTVTSAQKNPTAFYLCASSSHRVPGAYEQYFGPGTRLTVT.

This clone occurred once. The junction departs from germline at one end; a sequencing error may be responsible. This chain joins TRBV5-3 and TRBJ2-7; TRBD2 is a possible D gene (5 bases). TRBV5-3 is flagged as an ORF with uncertain function. The CDR3 covers 8 residues. The CDR3 DNA is TGCGGGGCCTACGAGCAGTACTTC. As protein: CGAYEQYF.

The rearrangement links TRBV5-4 to TRBJ2-6, with D possibly matching TRBD1 (6 bases). The CDR3 spans 16 residues. Trimming removed 4 bases from V and 0 bases from J, with 11 bases in between. From germline, CDR1 is SGHNT and CDR2 YYREEE (reference sequence). CDR3 in amino acids: CASSKGHRSGANVLTF. The CDR3 region has the DNA TGTGCCAGCAGCAAGGGACACCGCTCTGGGGCCAACGTCCTGACTTTC.

The chain couples TRBV9 to TRBJ2-3; TRBD2 aligns across 8 bases. J was trimmed by 1 base and V by 0 bases; bases with no gene match: 4. Germline V gives CDR1 SGDLS, CDR2 YYNGEE. This CDR3 is 16 amino acids long. The CDR3 sequence is CASSVVPAGGTDTQYF. CDR3 coding DNA: TGTGCCAGCAGCGTAGTCCCAGCGGGGGGCACAGATACGCAGTATTTT.

This chain joins TRBV28 and TRBJ1-5; D not certain. This CDR3 is built from 14 residues. With 4 bases removed from V and 4 bases from J, the gap between germline ends came to 11 bases. From germline, CDR1 is MDHEN and CDR2 SYDVKM. The DNA for the CDR3 is TGTGCCAGCAGTTCGAATGCGGTTAATCAGCCCCAGCATTTT. This sequence encodes CASSSNAVNQPQHF.

The V and J genes are TRBV19 and TRBJ2-5; 7 nucleotides agree with TRBD1. CDR3 length: 20 residues. Germline V gene lookup returns CDR1 LNHDA and CDR2 SQIVND (reference sequence). Trimming removed 4 bases from V and 5 bases from J; junction bases left unmatched: 25. The chain's CDR3 is CASSRYPVELTGTDLETQYF. CDR3 nucleotides: TGTGCCAGTAGTAGATACCCTGTGGAGTTAACCGGGACAGACCTGGAGACCCAGTACTTC.

The chain couples TRBV11-3 to TRBJ2-1; D perhaps matches TRBD2 (5 bases). The CDR3 extends over 16 amino acids. Trimming took off 2 bases at V and 0 bases at J, with 11 bases between the two ends. Germline CDR1 is SGHNT and CDR2 is YENEEA. The CDR3 region has the DNA TGTGCCAGCAGCTTATCGCAGCGGAGCTCCTACAATGAGCAGTTCTTC. Translated, it gives CASSLSQRSSYNEQFF.

This chain links TRBV6-5 with TRBJ2-7; 7 nucleotides align to TRBD1. From germline, CDR1 is MNHEY and CDR2 SVGAGI. The J segment lost 5 bases and the V segment lost 2 bases, leaving 6 bases of the junction unmatched. This CDR3 contains 14 residues. The CDR3 bases are TGTGCCAGCAGTTACGTAACAGGGGCCCACGAGCAGTACTTC. Its protein product is CASSYVTGAHEQYF.

The J gene is TRBJ1-4, the V gene TRBV5-4; TRBD1 might be the D (5 bases). The CDR3 consists of 16 residues. Germline CDR1 and CDR2: SGHNT and YYREEE (reference sequence). V lost 5 bases and J lost 4, with 18 bases in between. CDR3 residues: CASRIWGSPNNEKLFF. The CDR3, as DNA: TGTGCCAGCAGGATATGGGGCTCACCTAATAATGAAAAACTGTTTTTT.

This clone has just a few counts. The chain employs TRBV5-4 and TRBJ2-7; D ambiguous. With 0 bases removed from V and 6 bases from J, the gap between germline ends came to 4 bases. Germline CDR1 reads SGHNT; CDR2 reads YYREEE (reference sequence). This CDR3 spans 11 amino acids. CDR3: CASSLGAEQYF. The CDR3 bases are TGTGCCAGCAGCTTGGGAGCCGAGCAGTACTTC.